The source of this TCR beta chain is a study of blood T cell repertoires in COVID-19. Study background: Some COVID-19 samples were acute and others convalescent; all came from the United States, Italy and Spain. PBMCs, B-cell-depleted T cells, or T cells were the source of the cDNA or gDNA that made up the material.

The CDR3 loop spans 13 amino acids. The ends were cut back, 4 bases at V and 2 bases at J, with 9 bases in the middle. The V gene's germline CDR1 is SGHKS and CDR2 YYEKEE (reference sequence). Per the authors' pipeline: By means of reference gene primer amplification, nucleated cell counts were estimated. Sequenced by immunoSEQ multiplex PCR; TCRdb stores in-frame clones only, minus some. The V and J calls and clone size are taken from that table; D and trimming were inferred from the DNA. The data show around 100,000 clones, with approximately 92% seen just once and about a third held by the top ten.

V gene TRBV5-5 combines with J gene TRBJ1-2; D is possibly TRBD1 (6 bases). The sequenced sample was peripheral blood. This receptor was obtained from a woman older than 75 with acute or convalescent COVID-19. The CDR3 sequence is CASSQGQNYGYTF. In DNA, the CDR3 is TGTGCCAGCAGCCAGGGACAAAACTATGGCTACACCTTC.